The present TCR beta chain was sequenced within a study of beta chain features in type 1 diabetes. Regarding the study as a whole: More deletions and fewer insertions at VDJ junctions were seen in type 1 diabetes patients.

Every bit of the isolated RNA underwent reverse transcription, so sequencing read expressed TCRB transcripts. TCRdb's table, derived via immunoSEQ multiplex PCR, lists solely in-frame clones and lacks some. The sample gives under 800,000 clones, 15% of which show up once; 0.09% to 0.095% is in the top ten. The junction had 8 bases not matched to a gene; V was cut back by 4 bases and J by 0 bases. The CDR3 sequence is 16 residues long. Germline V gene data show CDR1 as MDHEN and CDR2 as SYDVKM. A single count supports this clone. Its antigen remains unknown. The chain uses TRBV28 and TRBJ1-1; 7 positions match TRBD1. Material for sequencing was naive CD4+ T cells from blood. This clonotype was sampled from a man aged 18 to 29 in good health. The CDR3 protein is CASSSNYRGMNTEAFF. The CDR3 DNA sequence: TGTGCCAGCAGTTCCAACTACAGGGGTATGAACACTGAAGCTTTCTTT.